This T cell receptor beta chain was found in a study of blood T cell repertoires in COVID-19 (dated by TCRdb to 2020 to 2021). Notes on the research overall: Samples covering the acute and convalescent phases of COVID-19 were provided by collaborators in the United States, Italy and Spain. The material from the prospective study consisted of cDNA or gDNA derived from T cells, B-cell-depleted T cells, or PBMCs. Deeply sampled blood TCRbeta repertoires from subjects exposed to, actively infected with, or recovered from COVID-19 were included in the dataset. The repertoires were released in a freely available public database intended as a resource for research on the immune response to SARS-CoV-2. Samples came from the ongoing ImmuneRACE study (first 160 participants) plus 1,254 subjects from 6 global collaborators. Nearly every sample came with metadata listing a de-identified subject ID, COVID-19 status, age in years and sex. Where available, HLA class I and class II types were taken from metadata supplied by the sample provider and were not determined by assay-based typing.

TCRbeta CDR3 regions were amplified from genomic DNA using the immunoSEQ Assay, a bias-controlled multiplex PCR. The original pipeline was this. Nucleated cell counts per sample were estimated from amplification of reference gene primers within the assay. To quantify the absolute abundance of each unique TCRbeta CDR3 rearrangement, sequence reads were collapsed and filtered. Productive Simpson clonality was computed per sample as the square root of Simpson's diversity index over productive rearrangements. Sourced from immuneACCESS, this table was stored by TCRdb with only in-frame sequences that have V and J called. A share of the clones is absent; for the studies checked, an unresolved V gene accounts for under half, and the remainder has no known explanation. Clone size and V and J calls were adopted from that table, with D and trimming inferred from the DNA. The sample data list about 260,000 clones, and 90% of these were observed just once. About 0.95% of the sample is held by the ten biggest clonotypes.

Details on this clone: This clone's antigen is unknown. The sample holds no much larger clone one base away, and base qualities are not on file.

From a lookup of the germline V gene, CDR1 and CDR2 are SGDLS and YYNGEE. The germline ends are 16 bases apart after V is trimmed by 0 bases and J by 0 bases. The CDR3, from cysteine to phenylalanine, totals 19 residues. Kept here is only the CDR3 DNA, which spans 57 bases and is read in frame from base 1. Study-wide findings and limitations: How much clinical and demographic metadata was included differed by source and by participant, and the metadata was provided uncurated.

In the prospective study, participants were roughly 18 to 95 years old, resided in 24 geographic areas of the United States, and were enrolled through a virtual design. In the prospective study, participants were assigned to cohorts based on the clinical history participants reported in a screening survey and a study questionnaire. Exposed participants had been in contact, within 2 weeks of entering the study, with a person who had a PCR-confirmed or clinician-diagnosed case of COVID-19. Mobile phlebotomists in the prospective study collected whole blood, serum and a nasopharyngeal or oropharyngeal swab from every participant. Over a roughly two-month period, participants in the prospective study had the option of providing additional blood draws and questionnaires. Before DNA extraction, prospective study blood samples were shipped either frozen or at room temperature.

The sample consisted of PBMCs or T cells enriched from blood (not recorded which). The chain is assembled from TRBV9 and TRBJ2-6, with the D segment identity uncertain. This clonotype was sampled from a man aged 45-65 years who had been exposed to COVID-19. The CDR3 is CASSVEPEQIYSGANVLTF. The DNA is TGTGCCAGCAGCGTAGAACCAGAACAAATTTACTCTGGGGCCAACGTCCTGACTTTC.